A single sample is the source of the 24 T cell receptor beta chains below, sequenced in a study of CD8+CD57+ T cells in acquired aplastic anemia. Both TCR beta VDJ combination and CDR3 sequence profiling were carried out. Genomic DNA was the template for this profiling. One entry per CDR3 protein, called by TCRdb with MiXCR from the reads. The data hold 250,000 to 350,000 distinct CDR3 sequences, with around 60% observed a single time. Sequencing input: sorted CD4+, CD8+, or CD8+CD57+ T cells (not recorded which) from PBMCs. Receptors originate from a human donor with severe aplastic anemia or a healthy control (not recorded which).

The genes are TRBV5-1 and TRBJ1-2; D is perhaps TRBD1 (5 bases). Germline V gives CDR1 SGHRS, CDR2 YFSETQ. V was shortened by 2 bases and J by 8 bases, with 16 bases between the two germline ends. The CDR3 consists of 14 residues. CDR3 region: CASSFVGGAEGYTF. The CDR3 DNA follows: TGCGCCAGCAGCTTTGTGGGAGGGGCGGAGGGCTACACCTTC.

The rearrangement uses TRBV19 and TRBJ2-1; D is perhaps TRBD1 (5 bases). This CDR3 contains 15 residues. Trimming stripped 3 bases from V and 4 bases from J, with 13 bases between. Germline CDR1 and CDR2: LNHDA and SQIVND (reference sequence). The CDR3 reads CASSIGQGGYNEQFF. As DNA, the CDR3 is TGTGCCAGTAGTATTGGGCAGGGTGGATACAATGAGCAGTTCTTC.

This clonotype was counted many times. The CDR3 loop reads CASSLSGAAYEQYF. In DNA form, the CDR3 reads TGTGCCAGCAGTTTATCGGGGGCAGCGTACGAGCAGTACTTC. The V and J genes are TRBV27 and TRBJ2-7; TRBD1 might be the D (6 bases). Between the trimmed V and J ends, which lost 0 bases and 4 bases, there was a span of 10 bases. CDR3 length: 14 residues. Germline CDR1 MNHEY, CDR2 SMNVEV (reference sequence).

Ten or more counts support this clonotype. The chain is built from TRBV25-1 and TRBJ1-2; D uncertain. Germline V gene lookup returns CDR1 MGHDK and CDR2 SYGVNS. The CDR3 covers 14 residues. V dropped 3 bases and J dropped 4 bases, with 12 bases sitting between them. The chain's CDR3 is CASSDLDTAYGYTF. The CDR3 DNA sequence: TGTGCCAGCAGTGATCTCGACACAGCCTATGGCTACACCTTC.

The chain links TRBV3-1 to TRBJ2-5; D perhaps matches TRBD2 (7 bases). Looked up from germline, CDR1 is LGHDT and CDR2 is YNNKEL (reference sequence). There are 16 residues in the CDR3. Trimming removed 2 bases at V and 4 bases at J, with 17 bases between. In nucleotides, the CDR3 is TGTGCCAGCAGCCAACGAACTTGGGGGGGCGGAGAGACCCAGTACTTC. Translating gives CASSQRTWGGGETQYF.

The gene calls are TRBV7-6 and TRBJ2-1; TRBD2 aligns across 12 bases. Trimming at V came to 2 bases and at J to 3 bases, leaving 8 bases not matched to a gene. The CDR3 consists of 18 residues. Germline V gene data show CDR1 as SGHVS and CDR2 as FNYEAQ. CDR3 sequence reads: CASSLSASGGAVYNEQFF. The CDR3 DNA follows: TGTGCCAGCAGCTTATCGGCTAGCGGGGGGGCCGTCTACAATGAGCAGTTCTTC.

The chain joins TRBV20-1 to TRBJ1-5, with D possibly TRBD1 on 5 matching bases. Germline V lookup: CDR1 DFQATT, CDR2 SNEGSKA (reference sequence). The length of the CDR3 is 14 residues. V was shortened by 2 bases and J by 2 bases, with 10 bases between the two germline ends. The CDR3 bases are TGCAGTGCTAGACAGGGTAGGGGCAATCAGCCCCAGCATTTT. This translates into CSARQGRGNQPQHF.

The chain has TRBV6-1 and TRBJ1-4, with a possible D match to TRBD1 (5 bases). Trimming removed 4 bases from V and 0 bases from J, with 9 bases in between. Germline assignment: CDR1 MNHNS and CDR2 SASEGT. The CDR3 extends over 15 amino acids. The CDR3 DNA reads as TGTGCCAGCAGTGTATGGGGGGCAACTAATGAAAAACTGTTTTTT. It specifies CASSVWGATNEKLFF.

This chain uses TRBV7-2 with TRBJ2-1; 9 nucleotides align to TRBD1. V gave up 5 bases and J gave up 3 bases; unmatched junction bases: 14. The germline CDR1 and CDR2 sequences are SGHTA and FQGNSA. This CDR3 contains 18 residues. CDR3 DNA: TGTGCCAGCAGCGACCCGGGACAGGGTCGCTATGGCTACAATGAGCAGTTCTTC. Translation: CASSDPGQGRYGYNEQFF.

The chain recombines TRBV5-1 with TRBJ2-7, with TRBD1 matching over 7 bases. Germline V lookup: CDR1 SGHRS, CDR2 YFSETQ. J was trimmed by 3 bases and V by 4 bases; bases with no gene match: 10. The CDR3 runs 15 residues. This CDR3 is CASSHRDSNFYEQYF. For the CDR3, the DNA is TGCGCCAGCAGCCACCGGGACAGCAACTTCTACGAGCAGTACTTC.

The chain joins TRBV10-3 to TRBJ2-1, with 10 positions matching TRBD1. Trimming removed 6 bases from V and 12 bases from J; junction bases left unmatched: 11. CDR1 is ENHRY, CDR2 SYGVKD, per germline. This CDR3 has 14 residues. Here the CDR3 DNA reads TGTGCCATCAGCCCGACAGGGGGCGCAGATACGCAGTTCTTC. The encoded protein is CAISPTGGADTQFF.

V and J are TRBV6-4 and TRBJ2-7; perhaps TRBD1 as D (5 bases). Germline-derived CDR1 and CDR2 are MRHNA and SNTAGT. V gave up 5 bases and J gave up 8 bases, with 19 bases separating them. The CDR3 loop spans 14 amino acids. The CDR3 DNA reads TGTGCCAGCAGTCGATCGCCCGATGCAGGGCAGCAGTACTTC. It specifies CASSRSPDAGQQYF.

This clonotype came up many times. The chain uses TRBV7-2 and TRBJ1-1; D not certain. Per the germline V gene, CDR1 is SGHTA and CDR2 is FQGNSA. The CDR3 sequence is 15 residues long. V dropped 8 bases and J dropped 4 bases, with 20 bases sitting between them. The CDR3 nucleotides are TGTGCCAGCTTACTAGGGCCAGGCCTGGGCACTGAAGCTTTCTTT. Its translation: CASLLGPGLGTEAFF.

V usage is TRBV7-3 and J usage is TRBJ1-5, with 10 bases aligning to TRBD1. Germline trimming cut 3 bases from V and 6 bases from J; bases unmatched to any gene: 5. CDR3 length: 15 amino acids. The germline V gene has CDR1 SGHTA and CDR2 FQGTGA. The CDR3 DNA reads as TGTGCCAGCAGCTTGGGGACAGGGGATGGTCAGCCCCAGCATTTT. Translation: CASSLGTGDGQPQHF.

CDR3: CASSRDPDRTSNQPQHF. DNA of the CDR3: TGTGCCAGTAGTAGGGACCCGGACAGGACGAGCAATCAGCCCCAGCATTTT. The chain is built from TRBV19 and TRBJ1-5, with 7 bases fitting TRBD1. CDR3 length: 17 residues. Per germline, CDR1 LNHDA and CDR2 SQIVND (reference sequence). V dropped 4 bases and J dropped 1; count of bases not matched to a gene: 10.

Details on this clonotype: Relative to the germline gene, one junction end is altered; a read error may explain this. The chain links TRBV19 to TRBJ2-2; 7 positions agree with TRBD1. This CDR3 is 19 amino acids long. Per the germline V gene, CDR1 is LNHDA and CDR2 is SQIVND (reference sequence). The chain's CDR3 is CASRVYTQMGQLSTGELFF. The CDR3 DNA follows: TGTGCCAGTAGGGTATATACCCAAATGGGACAGTTGAGCACCGGGGAGCTGTTCTTT.

The rearrangement links TRBV29-1 to TRBJ2-5, with D possibly matching TRBD1 (6 bases). This CDR3 has 12 residues. Germline loops: CDR1 SQVTM, CDR2 ANQGSEA. V dropped 6 bases and J dropped 5 bases, with 13 bases sitting between them. This chain's CDR3 is CSVVQGPETQYF. As DNA, the CDR3 is TGCAGCGTCGTACAGGGTCCGGAGACCCAGTACTTC. Based on the CDR3 plus reference TRBV29-1 and TRBJ2-5, the full variable domain is SAVISQKPSRDICQRGTSLTIQCQVDSQVTMMFWYRQQPGQSLTLIATANQGSEATYESGFVIDKFPISRPNLTFSTLTVSNMSPEDSSIYLCSVVQGPETQYFGPGTRLLVL.

V and J are TRBV24-1 and TRBJ2-2; 8 bases are shared with TRBD1. Germline trimming cut 4 bases from V and 3 bases from J; bases unmatched to any gene: 3. This CDR3 spans 15 amino acids. Looked up from germline, CDR1 is KGHDR and CDR2 is SFDVKD. Here the CDR3 reads CATSDLDRDTGELFF. CDR3 in DNA: TGTGCCACCAGTGACCTGGACAGGGACACCGGGGAGCTGTTTTTT.

This clonotype was seen many times. V and J are TRBV2 and TRBJ1-2; no definite D call. Trimming took off 3 bases at V and 3 bases at J, with 8 bases between the two ends. Germline V CDR1 and CDR2: SNHLY, FYNNEI. The CDR3 is 13 amino acids. DNA for the CDR3: TGTGCCAGCAGTGACCCCCCCGACTATGGCTACACCTTC. This sequence encodes CASSDPPDYGYTF.

This clonotype was recorded a few times. V usage is TRBV20-1 and J usage is TRBJ2-7; 11 bases are shared with TRBD2. This CDR3 contains 15 residues. V shed 3 bases, J shed 2 bases, and the junction held 6 bases outside the gene matches. From germline, CDR1 is DFQATT and CDR2 SNEGSKA (reference sequence). The CDR3 coding sequence is TGCAGTGCTAGGGCGGGACTAGCGGACCCCTACGAGCAGTACTTC. Protein: CSARAGLADPYEQYF.

The chain uses TRBV7-2 and TRBJ2-7, with 9 bases aligning to TRBD2. The junction had 17 bases not matched to a gene; V was cut back by 2 bases and J by 3 bases. The CDR3 has 19 amino acids. Germline V gene sequence: CDR1 SGHTA, CDR2 FQGNSA. DNA for the CDR3: TGTGCCAGCAGCTTACCTTCTTCTACTAGCGGGCTAACCCTCTACGAGCAGTACTTC. Protein sequence: CASSLPSSTSGLTLYEQYF. Full variable domain (rest looked up from reference TRBV7-2 and TRBJ2-7): GAGVSQSPSNKVTEKGKDVELRCDPISGHTALYWYRQSLGQGLEFLIYFQGNSAPDKSGLPSDRFSAERTGGSVSTLTIQRTQQEDSAVYLCASSLPSSTSGLTLYEQYFGPGTRLTVT.

This clonotype showed up just once. The rearrangement joins TRBV6-1 to TRBJ1-2, with D possibly TRBD1 on 5 matching bases. Germline assignment: CDR1 MNHNS and CDR2 SASEGT. Trimming took 6 bases from V and 8 from J, leaving 19 bases between them. The CDR3 runs to 14 residues. CDR3 in amino acids: CASSPSWGASGYTF. The CDR3 DNA sequence: TGTGCCAGCAGCCCGTCATGGGGCGCATCCGGCTACACCTTC.

This sequence joins TRBV5-1 and TRBJ2-5, with TRBD2 as a possible D gene (5 bases). CDR3 size: 12 residues. V lost 4 bases to trimming and J lost 5 bases, with 9 bases between them. Germline CDR1 and CDR2: SGHRS and YFSETQ. The CDR3 region has the DNA TGCGCCAGCAGCGAAACGGGGGAGACCCAGTACTTC. Amino acids: CASSETGETQYF.

The chain links TRBV7-3 to TRBJ2-2, with TRBD2 matching over 9 bases. Germline trimming cut 6 bases from V and 2 bases from J; bases unmatched to any gene: 16. The CDR3 is 19 amino acids. Germline assignment: CDR1 SGHTA and CDR2 FQGTGA. In nucleotides, the CDR3 is TGTGCCAGCAGTTTATTCAACCCAAGCGGGGGGCCCAACACCGGGGAGCTGTTTTTT. The encoded protein is CASSLFNPSGGPNTGELFF.